Detailed here is one T cell receptor beta chain. What it binds is unknown. This PCR relied on a set of 60 Vbeta primers and 13 Jbeta primers. TCRdb's table, derived via immunoSEQ multiplex PCR, lists solely in-frame clones and lacks some. The sample includes about 130,000 clones, roughly 69% of them seen just once. This sample is drawn from a study of cytomegalovirus exposure and HLA in healthy donors. Study details: One earlier analysis, a look at roughly 180 million T cells, found some 100 million unique TCR beta sequences. Study conclusions and caveats: In a later analysis, HLA-associated TCR beta chains were more clonally expanded than equally common others. TCR beta chains numbering some 160 were designated cytomegalovirus-associated.

This receptor was obtained from a human donor in good health. The sample taken for sequencing was PBMCs.

The CDR3 coding sequence is TGCGCCAGCAATGTATGGGGGCTTATCTATGGCTACACCTTC. Its protein product is CASNVWGLIYGYTF. The chain employs TRBV10-1 and TRBJ1-2; D perhaps matches TRBD1 (6 bases). The germline V gene has CDR1 WNHNN and CDR2 SYGVQD (reference sequence). V was cut by 7 bases and J by 4 bases, with 16 bases left in between. The CDR3 totals 14 residues.